The rows below give T cell receptor beta chains drawn from one sample of a study of T cell repertoires in cytomegalovirus infection. TCRdb ran MiXCR on the reads and lists one entry per CDR3 protein. Among fewer than 400,000 distinct CDR3 sequences listed, 15% to 20% were seen once. Sequences were obtained from PBMCs. Receptors originate from a human donor in good health (CMV status not recorded). Some clones in this sample may be carry-over from other donors' samples. CDR3s include the opening cysteine and the closing phenylalanine or tryptophan. D genes are given only for firm matches. Not all rows give a size; the values are once, few, many and, for expanded clones, a class.

V: TRBV2; size: few; D: NA; length: 11; J: TRBJ2-3; CDR3: CGGSVGDTQYF; DNA: TGTGGGGGTAGCGTAGGAGATACGCAGTATTTT
V: TRBV19; size: many; D: NA; length: 15; J: TRBJ1-1; CDR3: CASSISGGFNTEAFF; DNA: TGTGCCAGTAGTATATCGGGGGGTTTTAACACTGAAGCTTTCTTT
V: TRBV7-2; size: NA; D: NA; length: 15; J: TRBJ2-3; CDR3: CASSARGSSTDTQYF; DNA: TGTGCCAGCAGCGCCCGGGGGTCTAGCACAGATACGCAGTATTTT
V: TRBV7-6; size: many; D: NA; length: 16; J: TRBJ2-1; CDR3: CASSFNGASSYNEQFF; DNA: TGTGCCAGCAGCTTCAACGGCGCGAGCTCCTACAATGAGCAGTTCTTC
V: TRBV2; size: NA; D: NA; length: 13; J: TRBJ1-1; CDR3: CASSMDTNTEAFF; DNA: TGTGCCAGCAGTATGGACACGAACACTGAAGCTTTCTTT
V: TRBV11-2; size: few; D: TRBD1; length: 19; J: TRBJ2-4; CDR3: CASSTPGRDRGRGRNIQYF; DNA: TGTGCCAGCAGCACACCTGGCCGGGACAGGGGGCGAGGAAGAAACATTCAGTACTTC
V: TRBV7-9; size: many; D: NA; length: 17; J: TRBJ1-2; CDR3: CASSHRLPWTENYGYTF; DNA: TGTGCCAGCAGCCATCGACTACCTTGGACGGAGAACTATGGCTACACCTTC
V: TRBV28; size: many; D: NA; length: 17; J: TRBJ1-2; CDR3: CASSLSGGVVFNYGYTF; DNA: TGTGCCAGCAGTTTATCGGGGGGCGTAGTCTTTAACTATGGCTACACCTTC
V: TRBV20-1; size: NA; D: NA; length: 15; J: TRBJ2-5; CDR3: CSVPKGGRWQETQYF; DNA: TGCAGTGTTCCCAAGGGGGGCCGGTGGCAAGAGACCCAGTACTTC
V: TRBV20-1; size: NA; D: TRBD1; length: 14; J: TRBJ2-3; CDR3: CSARASGGPDTQYF; DNA: TGCAGTGCTAGAGCCTCAGGGGGCCCAGATACGCAGTATTTT
V: TRBV19; size: NA; D: NA; length: 13; J: TRBJ1-2; CDR3: CASSTALGYGYTF; DNA: TGTGCCAGTAGTACCGCGCTGGGCTATGGCTACACCTTC
V: TRBV7-2; size: many; D: NA; length: 13; J: TRBJ1-6; CDR3: CASSLGLGSPLHF; DNA: TGTGCCAGCAGCTTGGGGTTAGGCTCACCCCTCCACTTT
V: TRBV5-1; size: few; D: NA; length: 17; J: TRBJ2-2; CDR3: CASSLDADSANTGELFF; DNA: TGCGCCAGCAGCTTGGATGCGGACTCCGCGAACACCGGGGAGCTGTTTTTT
V: TRBV12-3/TRBV12-4; size: many; D: NA; length: 17; J: TRBJ2-1; CDR3: CASSSYPPTGRSNEQFF; DNA: TGTGCCAGCAGTTCCTACCCCCCGACAGGGAGGAGTAATGAGCAGTTCTTC
V: TRBV6-2/TRBV6-3; size: NA; D: NA; length: 15; J: TRBJ1-5; CDR3: CASSPAGAGNQPQHF; DNA: TGTGCCAGCAGCCCAGCGGGTGCTGGCAATCAGCCCCAGCATTTT
V: TRBV11-2; size: few; D: TRBD1; length: 15; J: TRBJ2-7; CDR3: CASSLEQGNYYEQYF; DNA: TGTGCCAGCAGCTTAGAACAGGGGAACTACTACGAGCAGTACTTC
V: TRBV28; size: NA; D: NA; length: 15; J: TRBJ2-5; CDR3: CASLAWGRRQETQYF; DNA: TGTGCCAGCCTAGCGTGGGGCAGGCGGCAAGAGACCCAGTACTTC
V: TRBV7-2; size: many; D: NA; length: 12; J: TRBJ1-1; CDR3: CASSLGGVEAFF; DNA: TGTGCCAGCAGCTTGGGGGGGGTTGAAGCTTTCTTT
V: TRBV5-4; size: NA; D: NA; length: 14; J: TRBJ1-3; CDR3: CASSSPTAGNTIYF; DNA: TGTGCCAGCAGCTCCCCGACAGCTGGAAACACCATATATTTT
V: TRBV2; size: few; D: NA; length: 15; J: TRBJ2-1; CDR3: CASSWTPGQSNEQFF; DNA: TGTGCCAGCAGTTGGACCCCCGGGCAGAGCAATGAGCAGTTCTTC
V: TRBV9; size: NA; D: TRBD1; length: 16; J: TRBJ1-1; CDR3: CASSDTRGLLNTEAFF; DNA: TGTGCCAGCAGCGACACGAGGGGGCTGTTGAACACTGAAGCTTTCTTT
V: TRBV7-2; size: many; D: TRBD1; length: 19; J: TRBJ2-1; CDR3: CASSSRMNRGLADHNEQFF; DNA: TGTGCCAGCAGCAGCCGGATGAACAGGGGGCTAGCGGATCACAATGAGCAGTTCTTC
V: TRBV28; size: NA; D: NA; length: 16; J: TRBJ2-2; CDR3: CASSSVGGPNIGELFF; DNA: TGTGCCAGCAGTTCTGTGGGGGGGCCCAACATCGGGGAGCTGTTTTTT
V: TRBV2; size: NA; D: NA; length: 16; J: TRBJ2-3; CDR3: CASSSPAELSTDTQYF; DNA: TGTGCCAGCAGTTCCCCAGCTGAGCTTAGCACAGATACGCAGTATTTT
V: TRBV25-1; size: many; D: TRBD1; length: 15; J: TRBJ1-2; CDR3: CASSELQGLNYGYTF; DNA: TGTGCCAGCAGTGAACTACAGGGGCTTAACTATGGCTACACCTTC
V: TRBV11-2; size: many; D: TRBD2; length: 16; J: TRBJ2-1; CDR3: CASRPGLAGGPSEQFF; DNA: TGTGCCAGCAGACCAGGACTAGCGGGAGGGCCTAGTGAGCAGTTCTTC
V: TRBV28; size: NA; D: NA; length: 14; J: TRBJ1-3; CDR3: CASSPLRNRNTIYF; DNA: TGTGCCAGCAGTCCCCTGCGAAATCGAAACACCATATATTTT
V: TRBV29-1; size: NA; D: NA; length: 16; J: TRBJ2-5; CDR3: CSAPLFLRGEKETQYF; DNA: TGCAGCGCCCCTCTTTTCTTGAGGGGGGAAAAAGAGACCCAGTACTTC
V: TRBV6-5; size: NA; D: TRBD2; length: 15; J: TRBJ2-7; CDR3: CASSVRLAGPLEQYF; DNA: TGTGCCAGCAGCGTAAGACTAGCGGGGCCCCTGGAGCAGTACTTC
V: TRBV18; size: NA; D: NA; length: 16; J: TRBJ2-3; CDR3: CASSPTVGTITDTQYF; DNA: TGTGCCAGCTCACCGACCGTCGGGACAATCACAGATACGCAGTATTTT
V: TRBV5-4; size: NA; D: TRBD1; length: 15; J: TRBJ2-7; CDR3: CASSLSGTGTYEQYF; DNA: TGTGCCAGCAGCTTGTCCGGGACAGGGACCTACGAGCAGTACTTC
V: TRBV12-3/TRBV12-4; size: many; D: TRBD1; length: 15; J: TRBJ2-3; CDR3: CASSFGTGGTDTQYF; DNA: TGTGCCAGCAGTTTCGGGACAGGTGGAACAGATACGCAGTATTTT
V: TRBV20-1; size: NA; D: TRBD1; length: 14; J: TRBJ1-2; CDR3: CSARGDRDFDGYTF; DNA: TGCAGTGCTAGAGGAGACAGGGACTTTGATGGCTACACCTTC
V: TRBV7-2; size: many; D: TRBD2; length: 13; J: TRBJ2-3; CDR3: CASSFSGGDTQYF; DNA: TGTGCCAGCAGCTTCAGCGGGGGAGATACGCAGTATTTT